The present TCR beta chain was sequenced within a study of Graves' ophthalmopathy and Graves' hyperthyroidism. Study-level points and caveats: Blood also held most thyroid clonotypes expanded above 0.001 frequency. Distinction of ophthalmopathy from stable hyperthyroidism by a 13-signature model reached almost 90% sensitivity and 70% to 83% specificity.

Germline V gives CDR1 SGHVS, CDR2 FNYEAQ. CDR3 length equals 14 residues. Trimming removed 4 bases at V and 5 bases at J, with 14 bases between. RNA transcripts were the source from which TCR beta CDR3 regions were amplified. First-round RT-PCR relied on HTBI primers, and a second-round multiplex PCR came next. Via MiXCR, TCRdb re-called the multiplex PCR reads, giving one row per CDR3 protein. The sample shows some 410,000 distinct CDR3 sequences, 21% of them seen only once. This clonotype was seen repeatedly, ten times or more. The antigen is not known. The clonotype originates from a woman aged 18-30 years with stable Graves' hyperthyroidism. Sequencing was performed on peripheral blood. This sequence joins TRBV7-6 and TRBJ2-5; D is unclear. CDR3 in amino acids: CASSSPLGKETQYF. As DNA, the CDR3 is TGTGCCAGCAGCTCGCCCCTGGGGAAGGAGACCCAGTACTTC.